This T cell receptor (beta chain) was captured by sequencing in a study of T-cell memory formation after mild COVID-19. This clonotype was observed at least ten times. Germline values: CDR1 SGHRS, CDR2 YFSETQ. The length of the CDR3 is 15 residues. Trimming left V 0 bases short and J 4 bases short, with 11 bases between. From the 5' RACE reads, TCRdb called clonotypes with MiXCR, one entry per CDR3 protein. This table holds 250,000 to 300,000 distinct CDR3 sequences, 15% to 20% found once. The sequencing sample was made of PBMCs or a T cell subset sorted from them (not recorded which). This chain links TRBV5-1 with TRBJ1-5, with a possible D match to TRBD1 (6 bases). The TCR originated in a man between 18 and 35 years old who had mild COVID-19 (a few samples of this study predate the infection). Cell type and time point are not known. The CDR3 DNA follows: TGCGCCAGCAGCTTGGGGGGGCAGGAGAATCAGCCCCAGCATTTT. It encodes CASSLGGQENQPQHF.